This passage covers 11 T cell receptor beta chains from one sample sequenced in a study of cytomegalovirus exposure and HLA in healthy donors. Vbeta (60) and Jbeta (13) primers were used in the PCR. Produced via immunoSEQ multiplex PCR; TCRdb's table is partial and in-frame only. The sample shows some 120,000 clones, roughly 80% of them seen only once. Material for sequencing was PBMCs. The source is a woman aged 40 to 55 in good health and CMV-seronegative.

The V call is TRBV6-5, the J call TRBJ1-5; 8 positions agree with TRBD1. The V gene end was trimmed by 4 bases and the J gene end by 2 bases; junction bases not matched to a gene: 7. Per germline, CDR1 MNHEY and CDR2 SVGAGI. The CDR3 runs to 16 residues. Here the CDR3 DNA reads TGTGCCAGCAGTTCGCGGACAGGGCTCGGCAATCAGCCCCAGCATTTT. Translating gives CASSSRTGLGNQPQHF.

Only a few counts were recorded for this clone. The rearrangement joins TRBV11-2 to TRBJ2-7; 9 bases line up with TRBD1. V was clipped by 5 bases and J by 3 bases; unmatched bases: 11. The CDR3 is made up of 16 amino acids. Germline V CDR1 and CDR2: SGHAT, FQNNGV. The CDR3 sequence is CASSPILWTGVYEQYF. CDR3 coding DNA: TGTGCCAGCAGCCCCATTCTCTGGACAGGGGTCTACGAGCAGTACTTC. Using reference TRBV11-2 and TRBJ2-7 for the parts outside the CDR3, the full variable domain is EAGVAQSPRYKIIEKRQSVAFWCNPISGHATLYWYQQILGQGPKLLIQFQNNGVVDDSQLPKDRFSAERLKGVDSTLKIQPAKLEDSAVYLCASSPILWTGVYEQYFGPGTRLTVT.

The V and J genes are TRBV7-2 and TRBJ2-7; D possibly corresponds to TRBD1 (6 bases). This CDR3 comprises 13 residues. The V end lost 1 base, the J end lost 10 bases, and 14 bases lay between the germline ends. CDR1 and CDR2 (germline): SGHTA, FQGNSA. The CDR3 is CASSLVRAGEQYF. The CDR3 DNA follows: TGTGCCAGCAGCTTAGTACGGGCAGGGGAACAGTACTTC.

The gene calls are TRBV28 and TRBJ2-2; 9 bases agree with TRBD2. Germline V gene sequence: CDR1 MDHEN, CDR2 SYDVKM. The CDR3 is 16 amino acids. The J segment lost 4 bases and the V segment lost 5 bases, leaving 8 bases of the junction unmatched. CDR3 amino acids: CASSPFQREATGELFF. Here the CDR3 DNA reads TGTGCCAGCAGTCCGTTTCAGCGGGAGGCCACCGGGGAGCTGTTTTTT. Filled out from reference TRBV28 and TRBJ2-2, the complete variable domain reads DVKVTQSSRYLVKRTGEKVFLECVQDMDHENMFWYRQDPGLGLRLIYFSYDVKMKEKGDIPEGYSVSREKKERFSLILESASTNQTSMYLCASSPFQREATGELFFGEGSRLTVL.

The V gene is TRBV27, the J gene TRBJ2-5; maybe TRBD2 (5 bases). Per the germline V gene, CDR1 is MNHEY and CDR2 is SMNVEV (reference sequence). With 6 bases removed from V and 1 base from J, the gap between germline ends came to 15 bases. This CDR3 is 15 amino acids long. The CDR3 region has the DNA TGTGCCAGCAGCTACTTCGGCGGGCCCCAAGAGACCCAGTACTTC. Protein product: CASSYFGGPQETQYF.

This clone occurred once. The chain uses TRBV7-2 and TRBJ2-2; TRBD2 matches 10 bases. This CDR3 spans 16 amino acids. The germline V gene has CDR1 SGHTA and CDR2 FQGNSA. V shed 5 bases, J shed 3 bases, and the junction held 6 bases outside the gene matches. CDR3 sequence reads: CASSASSGRYTGELFF. CDR3 in DNA: TGTGCCAGCAGCGCGTCTAGCGGGAGATACACCGGGGAGCTGTTTTTT.

The chain couples TRBV4-3 to TRBJ2-3; 9 nucleotides agree with TRBD2. This CDR3 comprises 15 residues. Germline V lookup: CDR1 LGHNA, CDR2 YSLEER. V trimming: 1 base; J trimming: 4 bases; junction bases outside the gene matches: 3. CDR3 DNA: TGCGCCAGCAGCCAAGGCGGGAGGGCCCCAGATACGCAGTATTTT. Encoded protein: CASSQGGRAPDTQYF.

The chain links TRBV6-5 to TRBJ2-7, with 9 bases lining up with TRBD2. Germline CDR1 is MNHEY and CDR2 is SVGAGI. Germline trimming cut 0 bases from V and 0 bases from J; bases unmatched to any gene: 0. CDR3 length equals 15 residues. The CDR3 DNA is TGTGCCAGCAGTTACTCTAGCGGGAGCTCCTACGAGCAGTACTTC. Amino acids: CASSYSSGSSYEQYF.

The rearrangement links TRBV19 to TRBJ1-5; D call uncertain. CDR1 and CDR2 from the germline V gene are LNHDA and SQIVND (reference sequence). The CDR3 runs 15 residues. Trimming shortened V by 5 bases and J by 5 bases, and 16 bases separated the two germline ends. The CDR3 DNA sequence: TGTGCCAGTAGTCCCCTCGGACTCGGGGATCAGCCCCAGCATTTT. This gives the protein CASSPLGLGDQPQHF.

This clone was counted once. J is TRBJ2-7 and V is TRBV6-1, with 9 bases identical to TRBD1. This CDR3 is built from 12 residues. CDR1 and CDR2 (germline): MNHNS, SASEGT. After removal of 4 bases from V and 5 bases from J, the junction contained 0 bases not matched to a gene. For the CDR3, the DNA is TGTGCCAGCAGTGGGGACAGGGACGAGCAGTACTTC. Amino acids: CASSGDRDEQYF.

This sequence joins TRBV7-9 and TRBJ1-1; the match to TRBD1 covers 10 bases. V trimming: 3 bases; J trimming: 4 bases; junction bases outside the gene matches: 8. Germline V gene lookup returns CDR1 SEHNR and CDR2 FQNEAQ (reference sequence). The CDR3 has 16 residues. The CDR3 nucleotides read TGTGCCAGCAGCTTCAGGACAGGGGGGTTTGCCACTGAAGCTTTCTTT. Its protein product is CASSFRTGGFATEAFF.